The 24 T cell receptor beta chains below all came from one sample that was sequenced in a study of OX40 agonist ivuxolimab in advanced cancers. The data were produced by immunoSEQ multiplex PCR, yet TCRdb's version contains in-frame clones alone and is incomplete. The repertoire holds approximately 54,000 clones, roughly 90% seen once, with 8% to 10% in the top ten. The source material was CD4+ or CD8+ T cells sorted from blood, sampled in a trial of the OX40 agonist ivuxolimab. Receptor source: an adult with an advanced solid tumor such as melanoma, head and neck, liver or kidney cancer.

The chain's CDR3 is CASRGLANYEQYF. The CDR3 nucleotides are TGTGCCAGCAGGGGACTAGCCAACTACGAGCAGTACTTC. The genes are TRBV27 and TRBJ2-7, with TRBD2 matching over 9 bases. The V and J ends lost 6 bases and 3 bases, in that order; junction bases with no gene match: 3. There are 13 residues in the CDR3. The germline V gene has CDR1 MNHEY and CDR2 SMNVEV (reference sequence).

The chain links TRBV4-1 to TRBJ2-7; 11 bases agree with TRBD1. This CDR3 is 16 amino acids long. After removal of 1 base from V and 4 bases from J, the junction contained 6 bases not matched to a gene. Looked up from germline, CDR1 is MGHRA and CDR2 is YSYEKL. For the CDR3, the DNA is TGCGCCAGCAGCCAAGTCCCGGACAGGGGGCGATACGAGCAGTACTTC. Amino acid sequence: CASSQVPDRGRYEQYF.

This chain connects TRBV6-6 to TRBJ2-3, with D perhaps TRBD1 (5 bases). The CDR3 runs 13 residues. Trimming cost V 8 bases and J 1 base, with 10 bases left between them. CDR1 is MNHNY, CDR2 SVGAGI, per germline (reference sequence). The CDR3 region is CASGTGGTDTQYF. The CDR3 DNA sequence: TGTGCCAGCGGAACAGGCGGCACAGATACGCAGTATTTT.

The count of this clone is one. The chain couples TRBV7-8 to TRBJ1-3; 7 bases are a match to TRBD1. CDR1 is SGHVS, CDR2 FQNEAQ, per germline. Unmatched junction bases numbered 4, after V lost 1 base and J lost 4 bases. This CDR3 has 15 residues. The CDR3 region is CASSLGTGVGNTIYF. CDR3 nucleotide sequence: TGTGCCAGCAGCTTAGGTACAGGGGTGGGAAACACCATATATTTT.

CDR3 sequence (DNA): TGTGCCAGCAGGCCTGGACAGGGGACGGCCCTGAACACTGAAGCTTTCTTT. Translating gives CASRPGQGTALNTEAFF. The V call is TRBV27, the J call TRBJ1-1; 9 positions match TRBD1. CDR1 is MNHEY, CDR2 SMNVEV, per germline (reference sequence). This CDR3 is built from 17 residues. Trimming at V came to 6 bases and at J to 0 bases, leaving 11 bases not matched to a gene.

The chain joins TRBV7-9 to TRBJ2-1; D is uncertain. Germline V gene sequence: CDR1 SEHNR, CDR2 FQNEAQ (reference sequence). V lost 6 bases and J 0 bases, leaving 18 bases between the germline ends. CDR3 size: 17 residues. The CDR3 sequence is CASSSPLGPSSYNEQFF. CDR3 DNA: TGTGCCAGCAGTTCCCCTCTTGGGCCGAGCTCCTACAATGAGCAGTTCTTC.

V usage is TRBV15 and J usage is TRBJ2-7; D ambiguous. Germline values: CDR1 LNHNV, CDR2 YYDKDF (reference sequence). Trimming stripped 0 bases from V and 5 bases from J, with 14 bases between. The CDR3 length is 15 residues. The CDR3 DNA reads as TGTGCCACCAGCAGAGATCGAGGATCCCCTCACGAGCAGTACTTC. Protein product: CATSRDRGSPHEQYF.

V is TRBV28 and J is TRBJ1-5; no definite D call. The germline V gene encodes CDR1 MDHEN and CDR2 SYDVKM. This CDR3 spans 12 amino acids. V was clipped by 9 bases and J by 3 bases, with 9 bases between them. Here the CDR3 reads CASYKYNQPQHF. The CDR3 nucleotides are TGTGCCAGTTACAAATACAATCAGCCCCAGCATTTT.

The V gene is TRBV28, the J gene TRBJ1-3; the match to TRBD1 covers 9 bases. The junction had 8 bases not matched to a gene; V was cut back by 5 bases and J by 9 bases. The CDR3 totals 14 residues. Germline assignment: CDR1 MDHEN and CDR2 SYDVKM. The CDR3 DNA sequence: TGTGCCAGCAGTCCCACAGGGGGCGTCGGCACCATATATTTT. Translation: CASSPTGGVGTIYF.

This clone was seen a handful of times. The chain couples TRBV7-6 to TRBJ2-5; TRBD2 aligns across 9 bases. The CDR3 is 16 residues long. Trimming at V came to 0 bases and at J to 5 bases, leaving 7 bases not matched to a gene. Germline V CDR1 and CDR2: SGHVS, FNYEAQ. In DNA form, the CDR3 reads TGTGCCAGCAGCTTAGCGACTAGCGGAGGTCAGGAGACCCAGTACTTC. This encodes CASSLATSGGQETQYF.

This clone was picked up one time. This chain joins TRBV6-6 and TRBJ1-2, with 9 bases identical to TRBD1. CDR3 size: 14 residues. V gave up 6 bases and J gave up 9 bases; unmatched junction bases: 11. Germline V gene lookup returns CDR1 MNHNY and CDR2 SVGAGI (reference sequence). CDR3 DNA: TGTGCCAGCAGGCAACACGGACAGGGGAAACGCTACACCTTC. As protein: CASRQHGQGKRYTF.

The chain recombines TRBV28 with TRBJ2-1; 11 bases align to TRBD2. Germline loops: CDR1 MDHEN, CDR2 SYDVKM. Losses at the gene ends were 3 bases for V and 0 bases for J; bases not matched to a gene: 7. There are 18 residues in the CDR3. Here the CDR3 DNA reads TGTGCCAGCAGTTTCGAGCTAGCGGGGGGAAGCTCCTACAATGAGCAGTTCTTC. Translating it yields CASSFELAGGSSYNEQFF.

The V gene is TRBV28, the J gene TRBJ1-4, with 11 nucleotides matching TRBD1. Germline V CDR1 and CDR2: MDHEN, SYDVKM. V lost 5 bases to trimming and J lost 8 bases; unmatched junction nucleotides: 4. CDR3 length: 14 amino acids. The CDR3 region has the DNA TGTGCCAGCAGTCGGGACAGGGGGGGGGAAAAACTGTTTTTT. As protein: CASSRDRGGEKLFF.

The chain is built from TRBV6-5 and TRBJ1-1; D call uncertain. CDR3 size: 12 residues. Germline V lookup: CDR1 MNHEY, CDR2 SVGAGI. V lost 0 bases, J lost 8 bases, and 7 bases lay in between. CDR3: CASSYSGREAFF. DNA of the CDR3: TGTGCCAGCAGTTACTCGGGCAGGGAAGCTTTCTTT.

This clone was detected once. This rearrangement joins TRBV2 to TRBJ1-5; D call uncertain. This CDR3 contains 15 residues. V gave up 5 bases and J gave up 0 bases, with 11 bases separating them. Germline CDR1 and CDR2: SNHLY and FYNNEI. CDR3 nucleotides: TGTGCCAGCAGTTTGGAGCCTTATAGCAATCAGCCCCAGCATTTT. Amino acids: CASSLEPYSNQPQHF.

The chain employs TRBV15 and TRBJ2-1; 8 nucleotides align to TRBD2. CDR1 and CDR2 from the germline V gene are LNHNV and YYDKDF (reference sequence). The CDR3 is made up of 16 amino acids. V gave up 2 bases and J gave up 3 bases; unmatched junction bases: 6. The CDR3 nucleotides read TGTGCCACCAGCAGATCTACTAGCGGAAACTACAATGAGCAGTTCTTC. Encoded protein: CATSRSTSGNYNEQFF. Complete variable domain (other parts from reference TRBV15 and TRBJ2-1): DAMVIQNPRYQVTQFGKPVTLSCSQTLNHNVMYWYQQKSSQAPKLLFHYYDKDFNNEADTPDNFQSRRPNTSFCFLDIRSPGLGDTAMYLCATSRSTSGNYNEQFFGPGTRLTVL.

V and J are TRBV29-1 and TRBJ2-1; D call uncertain. Trimming stripped 8 bases from V and 0 bases from J, with 14 bases between. CDR1 SQVTM and CDR2 ANQGSEA come from the germline V gene. The CDR3 consists of 14 residues. Written as DNA, the CDR3 is TGCAGCCTACTCTTGCGGAGCTCCTACAATGAGCAGTTCTTC. Residues: CSLLLRSSYNEQFF.

The gene calls are TRBV4-1 and TRBJ2-7; D could derive from TRBD1 or TRBD2 (5 bases each). Germline V lookup: CDR1 MGHRA, CDR2 YSYEKL. With 2 bases removed from V and 4 bases from J, the gap between germline ends came to 12 bases. The CDR3 covers 14 residues. The CDR3 DNA is TGCGCCAGCAGCCAATACGGGACGGTATACGAGCAGTACTTC. Translating gives CASSQYGTVYEQYF.

This CDR3 is CASSLGSGVYGYTF. CDR3 nucleotides: TGCGCCAGCAGCTTGGGCTCGGGTGTTTATGGCTACACCTTC. The V gene is TRBV5-1, the J gene TRBJ1-2; unclear D gene. Between the trimmed V and J ends, which lost 0 bases and 5 bases, there was a span of 11 bases. Germline CDR1 reads SGHRS; CDR2 reads YFSETQ. This CDR3 has 14 residues.

The chain has TRBV6-5 and TRBJ2-1; the D gene could be TRBD1 or TRBD2 (5 bases each). Trimming stripped 0 bases from V and 4 bases from J, with 13 bases between. The CDR3 is made up of 16 amino acids. CDR1 MNHEY and CDR2 SVGAGI come from the germline V gene. CDR3 sequence (DNA): TGTGCCAGCAGTTACTCGGGGGTTTCTACTTACAATGAGCAGTTCTTC. Translated, it gives CASSYSGVSTYNEQFF.

The CDR3 sequence is CASSVPGSQETQYF. For the CDR3, the DNA is TGTGCCAGCAGCGTCCCGGGGAGTCAAGAGACCCAGTACTTC. The V and J genes are TRBV9 and TRBJ2-5; possibly TRBD2 for D (5 bases). The CDR3 runs to 14 residues. V dropped 2 bases and J dropped 2 bases, with 10 bases sitting between them. Germline-derived CDR1 and CDR2 are SGDLS and YYNGEE.

V usage is TRBV27 and J usage is TRBJ1-5; 8 positions match TRBD1. This CDR3 is built from 16 residues. Germline V gives CDR1 MNHEY, CDR2 SMNVEV (reference sequence). V gave up 8 bases and J gave up 0 bases; unmatched junction bases: 9. CDR3 residues: CASGKQGEFSNQPQHF. The DNA of the CDR3 is TGTGCCAGCGGAAAACAGGGGGAATTTAGCAATCAGCCCCAGCATTTT.

The V gene is TRBV19, the J gene TRBJ1-5; D is ambiguous. V shed 10 bases and J shed 7 bases, with 20 bases lying between them. The CDR3 loop spans 14 amino acids. The V gene's germline CDR1 is LNHDA and CDR2 SQIVND (reference sequence). This CDR3 reads CATSDGMGSQPQHF. For the CDR3, the DNA is TGTGCCACCTCGGACGGGATGGGTTCGCAGCCCCAGCATTTT.

This chain links TRBV5-8 with TRBJ1-1; TRBD1 matches at 10 bases. CDR3 length: 14 residues. The V gene end was trimmed by 2 bases and the J gene end by 7 bases; junction bases not matched to a gene: 5. Germline CDR1 SGHTS, CDR2 YDEGEE. In DNA form, the CDR3 reads TGTGCCAGCAGCTTTGGACAGGGGGAGGGTGAAGCTTTCTTT. Protein sequence: CASSFGQGEGEAFF.